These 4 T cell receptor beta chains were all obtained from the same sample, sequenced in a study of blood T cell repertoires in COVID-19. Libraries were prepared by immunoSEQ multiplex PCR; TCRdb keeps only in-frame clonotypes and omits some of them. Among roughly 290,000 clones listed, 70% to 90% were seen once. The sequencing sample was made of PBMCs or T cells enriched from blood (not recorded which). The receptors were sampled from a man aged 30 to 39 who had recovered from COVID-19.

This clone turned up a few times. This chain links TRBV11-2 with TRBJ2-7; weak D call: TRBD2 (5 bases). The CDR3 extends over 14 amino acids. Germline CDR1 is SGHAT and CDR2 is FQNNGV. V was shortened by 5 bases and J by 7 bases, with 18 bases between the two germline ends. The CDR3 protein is CASSPLRGKNEQYF. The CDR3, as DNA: TGTGCCAGCAGCCCTTTGCGAGGGAAAAATGAGCAGTACTTC.

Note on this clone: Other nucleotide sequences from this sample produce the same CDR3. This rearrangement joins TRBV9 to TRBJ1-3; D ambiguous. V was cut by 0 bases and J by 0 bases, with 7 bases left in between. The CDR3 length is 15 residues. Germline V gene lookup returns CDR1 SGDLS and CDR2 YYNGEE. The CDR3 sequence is CASSVGTDSGNTIYF. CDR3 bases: TGTGCCAGCAGCGTAGGGACTGACTCTGGAAACACCATATATTTT. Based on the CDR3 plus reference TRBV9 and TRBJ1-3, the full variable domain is DSGVTQTPKHLITATGQRVTLRCSPRSGDLSVYWYQQSLDQGLQFLIQYYNGEERAKGNILERFSAQQFPDLHSELNLSSLELGDSALYFCASSVGTDSGNTIYFGEGSWLTVV.

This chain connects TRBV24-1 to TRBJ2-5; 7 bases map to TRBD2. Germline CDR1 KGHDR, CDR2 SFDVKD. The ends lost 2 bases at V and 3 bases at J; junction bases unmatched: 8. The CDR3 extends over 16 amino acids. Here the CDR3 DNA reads TGTGCCACCAGTGATTCTGGGCGGGGGACCAAAGAGACCCAGTACTTC. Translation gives CATSDSGRGTKETQYF.

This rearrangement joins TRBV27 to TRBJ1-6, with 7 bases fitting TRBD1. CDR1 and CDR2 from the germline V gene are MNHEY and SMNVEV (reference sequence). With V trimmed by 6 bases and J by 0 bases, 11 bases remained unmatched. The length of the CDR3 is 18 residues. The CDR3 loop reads CASSQRQGLSSYNSPLHF. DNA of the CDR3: TGTGCCAGCAGCCAGAGACAGGGCCTCAGCTCCTATAATTCACCCCTCCACTTT.